This T cell receptor beta chain was documented in a study of Graves' ophthalmopathy and Graves' hyperthyroidism (dated by TCRdb to about 2018). Context from the whole study: Peripheral blood samples were taken at the time of initial diagnosis, before any treatment was given. The study used TCR beta repertoire signatures to distinguish Graves' ophthalmopathy from Graves' hyperthyroidism and to predict progression to ophthalmopathy. In total, 135 blood samples were TCR-sequenced: around 42 ophthalmopathy, some 75 hyperthyroidism and around 17 hyperthyroidism-to-ophthalmopathy patients. To explore V-J signatures distinguishing ophthalmopathy from hyperthyroidism, a discovery set of some 100 patients (roughly 45 ophthalmopathy, 57 stable hyperthyroidism) was enrolled. An independent validation cohort was composed of some 18 hyperthyroidism patients and about 17 patients who later progressed from hyperthyroidism to ophthalmopathy. In more than five hyperthyroidism patients, the T-cell repertoires found in thyroid tissue were compared with those found in blood. After sampling, hyperthyroidism patients received methimazole starting at 30 mg daily, and ophthalmopathy patients received high-dose intravenous methylprednisolone. The 100 discovery patients were divided at random into training and test sets in a 7:3 ratio. General conclusions and limits of the study: In cross-validation, the 13-signature model distinguished ophthalmopathy from stable hyperthyroidism with about 88% sensitivity and around 81% specificity, and in the test set the corresponding values were around 78% and 73%. In validation, the model predicted ophthalmopathy progression with 70.59% sensitivity and roughly 78% specificity; more than ten predicted patients were CT-confirmed with GO in a median of about 6.2 months. No statistical method was used to set the sample size in advance, and the investigators knew which group each participant was assigned to. Most expanded thyroid clonotypes with frequency above 0.001 were also detected in blood, suggesting blood repertoires may reflect the thyroid immune response.

Ten or more counts support this clonotype. This clone's antigen is unknown. The record has no base qualities; no much larger clone is one base away. Stable hyperthyroidism was defined as no progression to ophthalmopathy within 18 months of follow-up. Patients with hyperthyroidism were aged 18 to 65 years, had been newly diagnosed, and had a disease duration of less than 2 months. Anyone with other autoimmune diseases, uncontrolled infections, pregnancy or lactation was excluded from the study. Diagnosis relied on clinical symptoms, serum thyroxine, TRAb, thyroid ultrasound and orbital computed tomography. PBMCs were isolated from 8 to 10 ml of fresh peripheral blood by Ficoll-Paque density gradient centrifugation. Total RNA was extracted using Trizol reagent, and RNA quality was checked on an Agilent 2100 Bioanalyzer. TCR beta CDR3 regions were amplified from RNA transcripts for repertoire sequencing. A first-round RT-PCR used HTBI primers with the Qiagen OneStep RT-PCR kit, followed by a second-round multiplex PCR, size selection and purification. Libraries were sequenced paired-end with 100 bp reads on an Illumina HiSeq2000. Per the original workflow: SOAPnuke was used to process the reads, removing any read that contained adapters or uncalled bases, had a mean Phred below 15, or lacked an exact match to the constant primer or identifier. High-quality paired reads were merged with COPE v1.2.5. Clonotypes were defined as unique nucleotide sequences and were aligned to IMGT TRB V, D and J references using MiTCR v1.1. The analysis was limited to V-J combinations with a frequency above 0.0001, which together covered 98% to 99.2% of repertoires. A TCR clonal expansion and chaos score per V-J combination was defined as the ratio of F50 clonal expansion to chaos observed in the TCRdist matrix. Features were reduced by Welch's t-statistics and random forest to around 14 V-J combinations, which fed a naive Bayes classifier. The Morisita-Horn index was used to measure how similar the thyroid and blood repertoires were. Clones were called with MiXCR by TCRdb after fastp trimmed the public reads at Q25, and only in-frame beta chains were retained. One record per CDR3 amino acid sequence lists the most common genes and DNA. None of the V and J calls come from the authors' own analysis; TCRdb made them. Recorded for this sample are hundreds of thousands of distinct CDR3 sequences; about 21% of them occurred a single time. The leading ten clones occupy roughly 3.2% of the sample.

Between the V and J ends, shortened by 4 bases and 6 bases respectively, the junction contains 16 bases. Inclusive of the bounding cysteine and phenylalanine, the CDR3 is 13 residues long. The entry retains the CDR3 DNA only, 39 bases that are in frame from base 1. Looking up the germline V gene yields CDR1 SQVTM and CDR2 ANQGSEA. The sequence came from a woman under 30 with stable Graves' hyperthyroidism. Donor details come from another sample of the same person, matched by shared clones. The V and J genes are TRBV29-1 and TRBJ2-7; the D gene could be TRBD1 or TRBD2, each one agreeing over 5 bases. Specimen: peripheral blood. Here the CDR3 is given as CSVVRQGRGEQYF. The nucleotide sequence is given as TGCAGCGTTGTTCGGCAGGGTCGGGGCGAGCAGTACTTC.